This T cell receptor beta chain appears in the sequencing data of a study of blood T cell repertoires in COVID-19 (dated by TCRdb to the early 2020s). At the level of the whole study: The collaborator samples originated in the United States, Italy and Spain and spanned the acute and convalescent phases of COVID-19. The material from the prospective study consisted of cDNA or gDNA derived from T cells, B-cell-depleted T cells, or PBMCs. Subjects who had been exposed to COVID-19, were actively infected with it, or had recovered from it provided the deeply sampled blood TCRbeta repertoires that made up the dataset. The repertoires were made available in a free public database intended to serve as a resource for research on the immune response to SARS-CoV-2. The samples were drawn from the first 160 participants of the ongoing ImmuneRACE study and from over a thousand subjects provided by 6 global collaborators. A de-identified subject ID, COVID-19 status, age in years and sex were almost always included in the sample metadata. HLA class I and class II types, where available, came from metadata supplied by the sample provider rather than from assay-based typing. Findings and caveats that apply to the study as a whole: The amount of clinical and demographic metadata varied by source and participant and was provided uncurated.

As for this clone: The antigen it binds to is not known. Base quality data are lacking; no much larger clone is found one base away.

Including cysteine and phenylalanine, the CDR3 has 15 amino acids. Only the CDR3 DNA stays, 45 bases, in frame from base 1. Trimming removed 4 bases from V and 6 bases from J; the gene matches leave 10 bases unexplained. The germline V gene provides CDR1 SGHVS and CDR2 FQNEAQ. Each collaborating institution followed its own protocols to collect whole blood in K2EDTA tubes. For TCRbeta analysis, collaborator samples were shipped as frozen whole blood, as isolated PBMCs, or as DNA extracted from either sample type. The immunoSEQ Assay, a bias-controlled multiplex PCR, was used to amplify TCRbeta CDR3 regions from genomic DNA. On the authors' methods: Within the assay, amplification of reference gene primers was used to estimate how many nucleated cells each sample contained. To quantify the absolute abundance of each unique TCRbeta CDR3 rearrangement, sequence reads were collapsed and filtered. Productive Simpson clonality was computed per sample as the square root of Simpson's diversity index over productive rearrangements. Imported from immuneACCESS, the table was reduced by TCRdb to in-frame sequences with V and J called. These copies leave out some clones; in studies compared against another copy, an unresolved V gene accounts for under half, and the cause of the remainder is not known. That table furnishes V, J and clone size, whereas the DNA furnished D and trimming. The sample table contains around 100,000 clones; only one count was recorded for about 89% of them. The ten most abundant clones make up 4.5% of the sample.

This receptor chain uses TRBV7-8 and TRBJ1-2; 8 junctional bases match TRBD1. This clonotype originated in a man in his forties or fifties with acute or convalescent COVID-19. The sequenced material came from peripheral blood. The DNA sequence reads TGTGCCAGCAGCTCCGGGACAGGCTCATGGGATGGCTACACCTTC. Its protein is CASSSGTGSWDGYTF.